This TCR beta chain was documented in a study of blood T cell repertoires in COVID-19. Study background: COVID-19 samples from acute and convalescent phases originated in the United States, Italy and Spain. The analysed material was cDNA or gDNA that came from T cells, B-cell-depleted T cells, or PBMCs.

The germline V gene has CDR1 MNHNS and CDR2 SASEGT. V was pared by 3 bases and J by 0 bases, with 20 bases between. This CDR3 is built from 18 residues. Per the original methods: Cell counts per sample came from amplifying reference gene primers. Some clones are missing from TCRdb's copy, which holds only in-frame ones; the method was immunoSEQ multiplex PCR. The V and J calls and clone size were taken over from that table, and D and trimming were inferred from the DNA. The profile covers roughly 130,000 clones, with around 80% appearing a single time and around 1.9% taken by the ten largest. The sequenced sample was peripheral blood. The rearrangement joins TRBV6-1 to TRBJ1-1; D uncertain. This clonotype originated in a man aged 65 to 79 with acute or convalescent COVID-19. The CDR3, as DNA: TGTGCCAGCAGTGATAAAACGGCTCACGGGAGTATGAACACTGAAGCTTTCTTT. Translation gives CASSDKTAHGSMNTEAFF.